The entry below gives a single T cell receptor beta chain sequence along with its context. This specimen comes from a study of blood T cell repertoires in COVID-19. Study details: Nucleic acid was either cDNA or gDNA, and it came from T cells, B-cell-depleted T cells, or PBMCs.

V lost 9 bases, J lost 4 bases, and 6 bases lay in between. The CDR3 has 10 residues. CDR1 and CDR2 from the germline V gene are LNHDA and SQIVND (reference sequence). Authors' methods: Cell counts per sample came from amplifying reference gene primers. Some clones are missing from TCRdb's copy, which holds only in-frame ones; the method was immunoSEQ multiplex PCR. Clone size and V and J calls were adopted from that table, with D and trimming inferred from the DNA. The sample includes approximately 130,000 clones, around four fifths seen only once; the top ten take roughly a fifth. The clonotype originates from a man older than 75 with acute or convalescent COVID-19. Specimen: peripheral blood. The chain uses TRBV19 and TRBJ2-5; no clear D. The chain's CDR3 is CASSGETQYF. CDR3 DNA sequence: TGTGCCAGCTCCGGAGAGACCCAGTACTTC.